A selection of T cell receptor beta chains follows, all from one sample in a study of T-cell reconstitution after alpha-beta-depleted transplantation in children. TCRdb reanalysed the PCR reads using MiXCR and keeps one entry per CDR3 protein. Altogether approximately 430,000 distinct CDR3 sequences are present, about 17% being singletons, with the ten largest covering 25% to 35%. The input for sequencing was PBMCs, mostly from graft donor cells, taken 360 days after TCRalphabeta/CD19-depleted stem cell transplant. The receptors were sampled from a boy less than two years old who had a stem cell transplant for Wiskott-Aldrich syndrome, so the T cells may come from the graft donor. The CDR3 runs from the conserved cysteine through the conserved F or W. A D gene is named only where the DNA matches it firmly. A row's size may be missing; if present it is once, few, many or a size class.

j_call d_call clone_size v_call cdr3_nt cdr3_aa
TRBJ2-5 TRBD1 . TRBV29-1 TGCAGCGTTGCCCGGGACAGGGGGCGGAGGGAGACCCAGTACTTC CSVARDRGRRETQYF
TRBJ2-3 . few TRBV12-3/TRBV12-4 TGTGTTGTAAGTCAAGGGTTCACAGATACGCAGTATTTT CVVSQGFTDTQYF
TRBJ2-5 . . TRBV5-1 TGCGCCAGCAGCTTATTCAACCAAGAGACCCAGTACTTC CASSLFNQETQYF
TRBJ2-3 . . TRBV4-1 TGCGCCAGCAGCCAAGAAAACAGGGACCATCATACGCAGTATTTT CASSQENRDHHTQYF
TRBJ2-3 . . TRBV7-8 TGTGCCAGCAGCCTAAAGACTTACACAGATACGCAGTATTTT CASSLKTYTDTQYF
TRBJ1-1 TRBD1 many TRBV4-2 TGTGCCAGCAGCTCCCGAGGGACAGGGATGAACACTGAAGCTTTCTTT CASSSRGTGMNTEAFF
TRBJ2-5 . . TRBV3-1 TGTGCCAGCAGCCAAAAGGGACACCGACCAGGAGAGACCCAGTACTTC CASSQKGHRPGETQYF
TRBJ2-3 . few TRBV12-3/TRBV12-4 TGTGCCAGCAGTCCCCGGGGGGCTCTCACAGATACGCAGTATTTT CASSPRGALTDTQYF
TRBJ2-7 . . TRBV5-1 TGCGCCAGCAGCTTGATTGGGGGGAACTACGAGCAGTACTTC CASSLIGGNYEQYF
TRBJ2-7 TRBD2 . TRBV6-5 TGTGCCAGCAGTTATGGCGGGAGTCCCTACGAGCAGTACTTC CASSYGGSPYEQYF
TRBJ2-1 TRBD2 . TRBV11-2 TGTGCCAGCAGCTTTAGACCTCGGGAGGGCCGCTACAATGAGCAGTTCTTC CASSFRPREGRYNEQFF
TRBJ2-7 TRBD2 few TRBV3-1 TGTGCCAGCAGCCAAGATTCGGGGGGATGGAACGAGCAGTACTTC CASSQDSGGWNEQYF
TRBJ2-3 TRBD2 . TRBV7-9 TGTGCCAGCAGCTTCAGGGAGGCGGGGGACACAGATACGCAGTATTTT CASSFREAGDTDTQYF
TRBJ2-7 . . TRBV11-2 TGTGCCAGCAGCTTTTCGCGCGAGCAGTACTTC CASSFSREQYF
TRBJ2-3 . few TRBV10-3 TGTGCCATCAGTGAGTCGGACCGGTGGTACACAGATACGCAGTATTTT CAISESDRWYTDTQYF
TRBJ2-7 TRBD2 . TRBV29-1 TGCAGCGTTGCCCCTAGCGGGGGCCCCTACGAGCAGTACTTC CSVAPSGGPYEQYF
TRBJ2-4 . few TRBV5-1 TGCGCCAGCAGCTTAGGGGCACTAGTTGACATTCAGTACTTC CASSLGALVDIQYF
TRBJ2-3 . . TRBV2 TGTACCAGCAGTCTCTATCGGGGGATTTTGCGAAGCACAGATACGCAGTATTTT CTSSLYRGILRSTDTQYF
TRBJ1-5 . few TRBV15 TGTGCCACCAGCAGAGCATTGGGGGCCAGCAATCAGCCCCAGCATTTT CATSRALGASNQPQHF
TRBJ2-5 TRBD2 few TRBV29-1 TGCAGCGTTGAACCTCTAGCGGGGGGACTCCAAGAGACCCAGTACTTC CSVEPLAGGLQETQYF
TRBJ2-4 TRBD2 . TRBV18 TGTGCCAGCTCACCCCCCTTAGGGAGGGAGGCCAACATTCAGTACTTC CASSPPLGREANIQYF
TRBJ2-1 . . TRBV7-8 TGTGCCAGCAGCACGCAAGCCGGGGGATACGAGCAGTTCTTC CASSTQAGGYEQFF